A selection of T cell receptor beta chains follows, all from one sample in a study of blood T cell repertoires in COVID-19. Clones were read by immunoSEQ multiplex PCR, and TCRdb kept only the in-frame ones, dropping some. The sample lists about 98,000 clones, 70% to 90% seen once, with 4% to 5% in the top ten. The sample was peripheral blood. Receptor source: a man in his 70s with acute or convalescent COVID-19. The CDR3 runs from the conserved cysteine through the conserved F or W. D genes are given only for firm matches. Part of the rows lack a size; the others show once, few, many or a class for expanded clones.

D gene	clone size	V gene	J gene	CDR3 protein	CDR3 DNA
TRBD2	-	TRBV25-1	TRBJ2-1	CASSEYRSGGAGEQFF	TGTGCCAGCAGTGAATATAGGAGCGGGGGGGCAGGGGAGCAGTTCTTC
-	-	TRBV7-2	TRBJ1-1	CASRSEVWGPMNTEAFF	TGTGCCAGCAGGTCAGAGGTGTGGGGGCCTATGAACACTGAAGCTTTCTTT
TRBD1	once	TRBV7-6	TRBJ2-3	CASSSNPGQGAGTDTQYF	TGTGCCAGCAGCTCGAACCCGGGACAGGGGGCGGGAACAGATACGCAGTATTTT
TRBD1	-	TRBV5-4	TRBJ1-6	CASSRIDRGPGSPLHF	TGTGCCAGCAGCCGCATCGACAGGGGGCCGGGTTCACCCCTCCACTTT
-	-	TRBV29-1	TRBJ1-5	CSVEEGGQPQHF	TGCAGCGTTGAAGAAGGAGGTCAGCCCCAGCATTTT
-	-	TRBV18	TRBJ1-6	CASSPKQGSDSPLHF	TGTGCCAGCTCACCGAAACAGGGTAGTGATTCACCCCTCCACTTT
TRBD1	-	TRBV2	TRBJ1-5	CASSERTGGYQPQHF	TGTGCCAGCAGTGAAAGGACAGGGGGCTATCAGCCCCAGCATTTT
TRBD1	-	TRBV28	TRBJ1-5	CASSSLGPGQGQPQHF	TGTGCCAGCAGTTCCCTGGGGCCAGGACAGGGTCAGCCCCAGCATTTT
TRBD1	-	TRBV7-8	TRBJ2-6	CASSQFWGQVASGANVLTF	TGTGCCAGCAGCCAGTTCTGGGGACAGGTGGCCTCTGGGGCCAACGTCCTGACTTTC
-	-	TRBV6-6	TRBJ1-2	CASSPQDYGYTF	TGTGCCAGCAGCCCTCAGGACTATGGCTACACCTTC
-	-	TRBV10-3	TRBJ2-2	CAISGQSGLRELFF	TGTGCCATCAGTGGACAAAGCGGTTTGAGGGAGCTGTTTTTT
TRBD2	-	TRBV28	TRBJ2-2	CASSSTELAGGNTGELFF	TGTGCCAGCAGTTCAACCGAACTAGCGGGGGGGAACACCGGGGAGCTGTTTTTT
TRBD1	-	TRBV28	TRBJ1-3	CASSPRQTGVGHTIYF	TGTGCCAGCAGTCCTCGTCAAACAGGGGTGGGTCACACCATATATTTT
-	-	TRBV15	TRBJ1-3	CATSRGVGSGNTIYF	TGTGCCACCAGCAGAGGGGTCGGGTCTGGAAACACCATATATTTT
TRBD1	-	TRBV5-3	TRBJ1-1	CARSCRDRGMNTEAFF	TGTGCCAGAAGCTGCCGGGACAGGGGCATGAACACTGAAGCTTTCTTT
-	-	TRBV9	TRBJ1-6	CASSVAAGRQNSPLHF	TGTGCCAGCAGCGTAGCGGCAGGGCGACAGAATTCACCCCTCCACTTT
TRBD1	-	TRBV7-2	TRBJ1-6	CASSLSAGTGSGSPLHF	TGTGCCAGCAGTCTGTCCGCCGGGACAGGGTCCGGTTCACCCCTCCACTTT
-	once	TRBV13	TRBJ1-4	CASSSSAGEKLFF	TGTGCCAGCAGCTCCAGTGCGGGGGAAAAACTGTTTTTT
TRBD1	-	TRBV29-1	TRBJ1-4	CSVLAGDSHEKLFF	TGCAGCGTTTTAGCCGGGGACAGTCATGAAAAACTGTTTTTT
TRBD2	-	TRBV10-2	TRBJ2-1	CASSDKVAGGVNEQFF	TGCGCCAGCAGTGATAAAGTAGCGGGGGGGGTCAATGAGCAGTTCTTC
TRBD2	-	TRBV5-1	TRBJ2-3	CASSLLAGDTTDTQYF	TGCGCCAGCAGCTTGTTAGCGGGGGATACCACAGATACGCAGTATTTT
TRBD2	-	TRBV2	TRBJ2-5	CASLRASGEQETQYF	TGTGCCAGCCTGAGGGCTAGCGGAGAACAAGAGACCCAGTACTTC
TRBD1	-	TRBV14	TRBJ2-5	CASSGQDTFQETQYF	TGTGCCAGCAGCGGACAGGACACCTTCCAAGAGACCCAGTACTTC
TRBD1	-	TRBV6-5	TRBJ2-2	CASSRDSANTGELFF	TGTGCCAGCAGCCGGGACAGCGCGAACACCGGGGAGCTGTTTTTT
TRBD1	-	TRBV5-1	TRBJ2-7	CASRRAYRGQGQYEQYF	TGCGCCAGCAGAAGAGCTTACCGGGGACAGGGTCAGTACGAGCAGTACTTC
-	once	TRBV5-1	TRBJ1-1	CASSLGGGPTEAFF	TGCGCCAGCAGCTTGGGAGGCGGGCCCACGGAAGCTTTCTTT
-	-	TRBV27	TRBJ1-2	CASRLAGAYGYTF	TGTGCCAGCAGGCTCGCGGGGGCCTATGGCTACACCTTC
TRBD1	-	TRBV7-6	TRBJ2-1	CASSARAVQGRFNEQFF	TGTGCCAGCAGCGCCAGGGCGGTACAGGGGCGTTTCAATGAGCAGTTCTTC
-	-	TRBV7-2	TRBJ2-5	CASSPRVGEETQYF	TGTGCCAGCAGCCCCAGGGTAGGGGAAGAGACCCAGTACTTC
TRBD2	-	TRBV7-6	TRBJ2-2	CASSAGLARNTGELFF	TGTGCCAGCAGCGCCGGACTAGCGCGGAACACCGGGGAGCTGTTTTTT
TRBD1	-	TRBV29-1	TRBJ1-3	CSVTGDSSGNTIYF	TGCAGCGTTACAGGGGATTCTTCCGGAAACACCATATATTTT
TRBD1	once	TRBV2	TRBJ1-2	CASKGSAGGDGYTF	TGTGCCAGCAAAGGGTCGGCAGGGGGAGATGGCTACACCTTC
TRBD2	-	TRBV29-1	TRBJ2-3	CSVKRGARDTQYF	TGCAGCGTCAAGCGGGGGGCCCGAGATACGCAGTATTTT
-	-	TRBV27	TRBJ1-1	CASSFLGQNTEAFF	TGTGCCAGCAGTTTCCTCGGACAGAACACTGAAGCTTTCTTT
TRBD1	once	TRBV2	TRBJ2-7	CASSVAGGIGYEQYF	TGTGCCAGCAGTGTGGCAGGGGGCATTGGTTACGAGCAGTACTTC
-	-	TRBV5-1	TRBJ1-1	CASSSYPSRGWAFF	TGCGCCAGCTCCTCCTATCCCTCTCGGGGGTGGGCTTTCTTT
TRBD2	-	TRBV11-2	TRBJ2-1	CASSFRGLASNEQFF	TGTGCCAGCAGCTTTAGAGGACTAGCTTCGAATGAGCAGTTCTTC
TRBD1	-	TRBV5-4	TRBJ2-2	CASNRDRASGELFF	TGTGCCAGCAACCGGGACAGGGCTTCCGGGGAGCTGTTTTTT
TRBD1	-	TRBV28	TRBJ1-6	CASSSQGGPLHF	TGTGCCAGCAGTTCGCAGGGGGGTCCCCTCCACTTT
TRBD1	-	TRBV6-5	TRBJ1-6	CASRAQGVPSPLHF	TGTGCCAGCAGGGCACAGGGGGTACCTTCACCCCTCCACTTT
-	-	TRBV6-5	TRBJ1-1	CASLIRRGGTEAFF	TGTGCCAGCCTTATACGCCGAGGAGGTACTGAAGCTTTCTTT
-	-	TRBV28	TRBJ1-6	CASSRAQGSSSPLHF	TGTGCCAGCAGTCGAGCCCAGGGGTCAAGTTCACCCCTCCACTTT
-	-	TRBV9	TRBJ1-4	CASTTDATNEKLFF	TGTGCCAGCACCACAGATGCAACTAATGAAAAACTGTTTTTT
-	-	TRBV6-5	TRBJ1-3	CASRGAFSGNTIYF	TGTGCCAGCAGGGGGGCCTTCTCTGGAAACACCATATATTTT
TRBD2	-	TRBV5-1	TRBJ2-3	CASSVSGGADTQYF	TGCGCCAGCAGCGTGAGCGGGGGTGCAGATACGCAGTATTTT
-	-	TRBV5-6	TRBJ2-2	CASSPMGRVFTGELFF	TGTGCCAGCAGCCCCATGGGCAGGGTCTTTACCGGGGAGCTGTTTTTT